This record concerns one T cell receptor beta chain sequence. The record originates from a study of blood T cell repertoires in COVID-19. On the study more broadly: From T cells, B-cell-depleted T cells, or PBMCs came the material, which was cDNA or gDNA.

The CDR3 loop spans 16 amino acids. CDR1 and CDR2 (germline): SGHTA, FQGTGA. After removal of 5 bases from V and 4 bases from J, the junction contained 10 bases not matched to a gene. Assay: immunoSEQ multiplex PCR; the TCRdb copy retains only in-frame clones and omits some. This sample carries under 250,000 clones, about four fifths of them seen once, and the ten largest clones take 1.5% to 2%. The chain joins TRBV7-3 to TRBJ2-3; 9 bases align to TRBD2. The sequencing input was peripheral blood. The receptor was derived from a man aged 30-40 years who had recovered from COVID-19. The CDR3 DNA follows: TGTGCCAGCAGCCCGGGGGGGACTAGCAGGTCAGATACGCAGTATTTT. It codes for CASSPGGTSRSDTQYF.